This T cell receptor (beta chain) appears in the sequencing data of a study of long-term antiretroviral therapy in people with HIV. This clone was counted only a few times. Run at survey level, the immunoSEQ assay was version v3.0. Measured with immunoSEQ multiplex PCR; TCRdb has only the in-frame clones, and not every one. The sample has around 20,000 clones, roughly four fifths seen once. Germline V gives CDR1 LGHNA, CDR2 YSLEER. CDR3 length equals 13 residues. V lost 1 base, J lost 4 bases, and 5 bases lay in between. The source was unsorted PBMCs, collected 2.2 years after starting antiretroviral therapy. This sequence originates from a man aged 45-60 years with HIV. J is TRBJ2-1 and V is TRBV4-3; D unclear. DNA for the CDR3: TGCGCCAGCAGCCAAGTGGGGTACAATGAGCAGTTCTTC. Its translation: CASSQVGYNEQFF.